This T cell receptor (beta chain) stems from a study of beta chain features in type 1 diabetes. Expressed TCRB transcripts were sequenced because the isolated RNA had all been reverse transcribed beforehand. Assay: immunoSEQ multiplex PCR; the TCRdb copy retains only in-frame clones and omits some. The table includes hundreds of thousands of clones, less than 20% detected once. The CDR3 extends over 15 amino acids. V gave up 5 bases and J gave up 8 bases; unmatched junction bases: 5. Germline CDR1 reads SGHTA; CDR2 reads FQGTGA. Roughly 110 mL of blood, on average, came from one heparinised draw per donor. Purity above 95% was achieved in all sorted populations.

The sequencing input was naive CD4+ T cells from blood. V is TRBV7-3 and J is TRBJ2-1, with 14 bases matching TRBD2. This clonotype was obtained from a young man in good health. In nucleotides, the CDR3 is TGTGCCAGCAGCCCGACTAGCGGGGGGGCCTATGAGCAGTTCTTC. This codes for CASSPTSGGAYEQFF.